The 25 T cell receptor beta chains given below trace back to one sample, sequenced in a study of molecular identifiers for immune sequencing clone quantification (dated 2018 in TCRdb). Preparation of the library involved PCR. The run used an Illumina HiSeq 4000. Using fastp at Q25 and MiXCR, TCRdb reprocessed the public reads and kept productive beta chains. Entries that share a CDR3 protein sequence are merged under the most common genes and DNA. For this sample there are some 70,000 distinct CDR3 sequences; over 15% appear just once. Approximately 1.5% of the sample belongs to the ten largest clones. Sequencing was done on a sample of naive CD8+ T cells from blood, with Jurkat cell RNA spiked in. Per the publication, the cell subset or site label means: FACS-sorted CD8+CD4-CCR7+CD45RA+ naive T cells. Receptor source: a human donor in good health. Some libraries in this study had Jurkat cell RNA spiked in.

The chain employs TRBV7-9 and TRBJ1-2; 12 nucleotides match TRBD1. The CDR3 runs 14 residues. From germline, CDR1 is SEHNR and CDR2 FQNEAQ (reference sequence). Trimming at V came to 6 bases and at J to 8 bases, leaving 7 bases not matched to a gene. CDR3 region: CASRPGQGARGYTF. The DNA for the CDR3 is TGTGCCAGCAGGCCGGGACAGGGGGCACGGGGCTACACCTTC.

This clonotype was counted at least ten times. The chain employs TRBV10-3 and TRBJ2-7; D is perhaps TRBD2 (6 bases). CDR1 is ENHRY and CDR2 is SYGVKD in the germline V gene. The CDR3 sequence is 15 residues long. Deletions cut 4 bases from V and 7 bases from J, with 20 bases between. The CDR3 protein is CAISGDSNLSGEQYF. CDR3 nucleotides: TGTGCCATCAGTGGGGACTCAAACCTGTCGGGAGAGCAGTACTTC.

This chain connects TRBV12-3 or TRBV12-4 to TRBJ2-1; D gene unclear. This CDR3 comprises 14 residues. Trimming stripped 5 bases from V and 0 bases from J, with 8 bases between. The CDR3 nucleotides are TGTGCCAGCAGTCCCGACATCTCCTACAATGAGCAGTTCTTC. Its protein product is CASSPDISYNEQFF.

This clonotype was counted many times. This chain links TRBV3-1 with TRBJ2-2; 7 bases are a match to TRBD2. Looked up from germline, CDR1 is LGHDT and CDR2 is YNNKEL (reference sequence). CDR3 length equals 17 residues. The junction had 16 bases not matched to a gene; V was cut back by 6 bases and J by 6 bases. CDR3 DNA sequence: TGTGCCAGCAGGGGGAGAGTGGCGGGAGAGATGTCCGGGGAGCTGTTTTTT. Translated: CASRGRVAGEMSGELFF.

As to this clonotype: Just one base apart from a much larger clone, this may be a read error. The genes are TRBV2 and TRBJ1-6, with D uncertain. CDR1 SNHLY and CDR2 FYNNEI come from the germline V gene. This CDR3 is 15 amino acids long. The CDR3, as DNA: TGTGCCAGCATATCTGAGAGCTCCTATAATTCACCCCTCCGCTTT. Translating gives CASISESSYNSPLRF.

The sample holds many counts of this clonotype. This sequence joins TRBV6-5 and TRBJ1-2; maybe TRBD1 (5 bases). V lost 5 bases and J 3 bases, leaving 10 bases between the germline ends. The CDR3 loop spans 13 amino acids. Germline V CDR1 and CDR2: MNHEY, SVGAGI. CDR3: CASSPGFHYGYTF. The CDR3 DNA is TGTGCCAGCAGTCCAGGGTTTCACTATGGCTACACCTTC.

This clonotype was counted at least ten times. The DNA of the CDR3 is TGTGCCAGCAGTTGGGACAGAAGTGGGGGGGACCACGCAGATACGCAGTATTTT. The encoded protein is CASSWDRSGGDHADTQYF. This chain links TRBV12-3 or TRBV12-4 with TRBJ2-3; D may correspond to TRBD1 or TRBD2 (7 bases each). With 4 bases removed from V and 4 bases from J, the gap between germline ends came to 24 bases. CDR3 size: 18 residues.

This clonotype was recorded many times. J is TRBJ1-1 and V is TRBV7-9; 11 positions match TRBD1. The trim removed 0 bases at V and 8 bases at J, leaving 8 bases unmatched. This CDR3 spans 16 amino acids. Germline V gives CDR1 SEHNR, CDR2 FQNEAQ (reference sequence). The CDR3 region is CASSLARLDRGLEAFF. CDR3 bases: TGTGCCAGCAGCTTAGCGAGGTTGGACAGGGGGCTCGAAGCTTTCTTT.

This clonotype was seen at least ten times. The rearrangement links TRBV7-9 to TRBJ1-2; maybe TRBD1 (5 bases). Trimming pared 5 bases from V and 3 bases from J, leaving 13 bases between. Germline values: CDR1 SEHNR, CDR2 FQNEAQ (reference sequence). The CDR3 covers 14 residues. For the CDR3, the DNA is TGTGCCAGCAGCCTTTCTGGAGGGGACTATGGCTACACCTTC. It translates to CASSLSGGDYGYTF.

This clonotype showed up just a few times. The rearrangement uses TRBV2 and TRBJ1-2, with D hard to call. V lost 2 bases and J lost 2, with 12 bases in between. CDR1 and CDR2 (germline): SNHLY, FYNNEI. This CDR3 spans 15 amino acids. CDR3 residues: CASSETTQRNYGYTF. The CDR3 DNA reads TGTGCCAGCAGTGAAACGACACAGCGCAACTATGGCTACACCTTC.

In this sample, this clonotype turned up many times. This chain joins TRBV24-1 and TRBJ2-2; D may be TRBD2 (5 bases). The CDR3 runs 15 residues. Germline V gene lookup returns CDR1 KGHDR and CDR2 SFDVKD. V lost 3 bases to trimming and J lost 4 bases, with 11 bases between them. CDR3 DNA sequence: TGTGCCACCAGTGATCGCAAGGCGGGCACCGGGGAGCTGTTTTTT. Translation gives CATSDRKAGTGELFF.

This clonotype has ten or more counts. V gene TRBV27 combines with J gene TRBJ1-6; possible D gene TRBD1, 6 bases. This CDR3 spans 13 amino acids. Deletions cut 2 bases from V and 9 bases from J, with 8 bases between. Per germline, CDR1 MNHEY and CDR2 SMNVEV (reference sequence). CDR3 nucleotides: TGTGCCAGCAGTTTACGGACAGTTTCACCCCTCCACTTT. It yields the protein CASSLRTVSPLHF.

This clonotype was recorded at least ten times. The genes are TRBV6-5 and TRBJ2-5, with D perhaps TRBD1 (5 bases). Germline lookup yields CDR1 MNHEY and CDR2 SVGAGI. This CDR3 is 15 amino acids long. The ends were cut back, 2 bases at V and 4 bases at J, with 14 bases in the middle. The CDR3 here is CASSYGVGVGETQYF. The CDR3 region has the DNA TGTGCCAGCAGTTACGGGGTAGGGGTGGGAGAGACCCAGTACTTC.

This chain connects TRBV18 to TRBJ2-2; no clear D. The length of the CDR3 is 14 residues. Looked up from germline, CDR1 is KGHSH and CDR2 is LQKENI. Trimming removed 4 bases at V and 5 bases at J, with 11 bases between. The CDR3 DNA reads as TGTGCCAGCTCACTACCCTCGAGAACCGGGGAGCTGTTTTTT. Protein: CASSLPSRTGELFF.

This clonotype has a handful of counts. A clone one base away is much larger, so this may be a read error. This rearrangement joins TRBV7-6 to TRBJ1-4; 10 nucleotides line up with TRBD1. Germline loops: CDR1 SGHVS, CDR2 FNYEAQ. This CDR3 has 18 residues. V was clipped by 5 bases and J by 4 bases; unmatched bases: 13. The CDR3 sequence: CASSPLSPTGGNNEKLFF. CDR3 in DNA: TGTGCCAGCAGCCCCCTTAGTCCGACAGGGGGCAATAATGAAAAACTGTTTTTT.

Notes on this clonotype: With a much larger clone just one base away, this may be a read error. The V call is TRBV20-1, the J call TRBJ2-2, with D possibly being TRBD2 (6 bases). The V gene lost 6 bases and the J gene lost 9 bases, with 23 bases spanning the gap. Germline V lookup: CDR1 DFQATT, CDR2 SNEGSKA (reference sequence). The CDR3 extends over 15 amino acids. The CDR3 region is CSAHCASALTRELFF. The CDR3 DNA reads as TGCAGTGCCCACTGTGCTAGCGCATTGACCCGGGAGCTGTTTTTT.

This clonotype was found many times. This chain links TRBV24-1 with TRBJ1-5; 7 bases agree with TRBD1. This CDR3 spans 15 amino acids. Germline CDR1 and CDR2: KGHDR and SFDVKD. The V segment lost 2 bases and the J segment 3 bases; nucleotides outside the gene matches: 3. The CDR3 sequence is CATSDSTGINQPQHF. Written as DNA, the CDR3 is TGTGCCACCAGTGATTCGACAGGGATCAATCAGCCCCAGCATTTT.

Many counts were recorded for this clonotype. The V and J genes are TRBV7-6 and TRBJ2-3, with 7 bases lining up with TRBD2. This CDR3 is 15 amino acids long. The V gene end was trimmed by 4 bases and the J gene end by 2 bases; junction bases not matched to a gene: 6. Germline loops: CDR1 SGHVS, CDR2 FNYEAQ. DNA for the CDR3: TGTGCCAGCAGCTCGCCGCTAGCGGACACAGATACGCAGTATTTT. Translated: CASSSPLADTDTQYF.

Only a few counts were recorded for this clonotype. The chain joins TRBV4-2 to TRBJ1-1; tentative D call: TRBD1 (5 bases). There are 13 residues in the CDR3. Germline CDR1 reads LGHNA; CDR2 reads YNFKEQ. Trimming cost V 1 base and J 5 bases, with 8 bases left between them. The CDR3 DNA is TGTGCCAGCAGCCAAGTAAGGGGAACTGAAGCTTTCTTT. This codes for CASSQVRGTEAFF.

Many counts were recorded for this clonotype. V and J are TRBV12-3 or TRBV12-4 and TRBJ2-3; 15 nucleotides match TRBD2. Trimming cost V 6 bases and J 3 bases; bases outside gene matches: 7. The CDR3 is 17 residues long. CDR3: CASSLGLAGGPTDTQYF. The CDR3 DNA reads TGTGCCAGCAGCCTCGGACTAGCGGGAGGGCCAACAGATACGCAGTATTTT.

Note on this clonotype: This may be a read error, as it is one base from a much larger clone. The rearrangement uses TRBV19 and TRBJ2-7, with 10 nucleotides matching TRBD2. The junction had 7 bases not matched to a gene; V was cut back by 5 bases and J by 6 bases. CDR1 is LNHDA and CDR2 is SQIVND in the germline V gene (reference sequence). The CDR3 has 14 residues. CDR3 nucleotides: TGTGCCAGTAGTGTCTCTAGCGGGAGCGTCGAGCAGTACTTC. As protein: CASSVSSGSVEQYF.

This clonotype was counted many times. The chain has TRBV5-1 and TRBJ2-3, with 8 bases aligning to TRBD2. The germline CDR1 and CDR2 sequences are SGHRS and YFSETQ. The CDR3 totals 16 residues. V lost 3 bases, J lost 2 bases, and 8 bases stayed unmatched. The chain's CDR3 is CASSSRLATYTDTQYF. In nucleotides, the CDR3 is TGCGCCAGCAGCTCGCGACTAGCGACCTACACAGATACGCAGTATTTT.

This clonotype appeared a few times. Given a much more abundant clone one base away, this may be a read error. The chain couples TRBV7-9 to TRBJ2-1, with 9 bases that match TRBD1. The CDR3 loop spans 14 amino acids. Germline CDR1 and CDR2: SEHNR and FQNEAQ (reference sequence). CDR3 loop: CASTLYRGPDEQFF. CDR3 bases: TGTGCCAGCACCTTATACAGGGGGCCGGATGAGCAGTTCTTC.

J is TRBJ2-1 and V is TRBV11-3, with 7 bases fitting TRBD2. This CDR3 is 15 amino acids long. The germline V gene encodes CDR1 SGHNT and CDR2 YENEEA. Trimming cost V 5 bases and J 8 bases; bases outside gene matches: 12. CDR3 residues: CASSPAGLVIDEQFF. CDR3 coding DNA: TGTGCCAGCAGCCCAGCGGGGCTCGTGATCGATGAGCAGTTCTTC.

In its sample, this clonotype was seen many times. The chain carries TRBV27 and TRBJ2-7; 8 bases line up with TRBD2. CDR3 length equals 14 residues. V gave up 5 bases and J gave up 3 bases; unmatched junction bases: 6. Germline-derived CDR1 and CDR2 are MNHEY and SMNVEV (reference sequence). In DNA form, the CDR3 reads TGTGCCAGCAGTACCGGGGGGGGGGTCTACGAGCAGTACTTC. The encoded protein is CASSTGGGVYEQYF.